The rows below give T cell receptor beta chains drawn from one sample of a study of T cell responses to AZD1222 COVID-19 vaccine. TCRdb keeps only in-frame clones here, not all; method: immunoSEQ multiplex PCR. The data hold 150,000 to 200,000 clones, with around 93% observed a single time. The material was peripheral blood, obtained on day 0 of AZD1222 vaccination. All receptors come from an adult in good health. CDR3s include the opening cysteine and the closing phenylalanine or tryptophan. The order of the fields is clone size, D gene, V gene, J gene, CDR3 protein, CDR3 DNA. D genes are given only for firm matches. Clone size appears in some rows only: once, few, many, or a class for an expanded clone.

clone_size: NA
d_call: TRBD2
v_call: TRBV28
j_call: TRBJ2-2
cdr3_aa: CASSFHVTSGDPNTGELFF
cdr3_nt: TGTGCCAGCAGTTTTCATGTGACTAGCGGAGACCCGAACACCGGGGAGCTGTTTTTT

clone_size: NA
d_call: TRBD2
v_call: TRBV19
j_call: TRBJ2-1
cdr3_aa: CASSIAHSRLAAYNEQFF
cdr3_nt: TGTGCCAGTAGTATAGCCCATTCCCGACTAGCGGCGTACAATGAGCAGTTCTTC

clone_size: NA
d_call: NA
v_call: TRBV28
j_call: TRBJ1-1
cdr3_aa: CASSLLRTKNTEAFF
cdr3_nt: TGTGCCAGCAGTTTATTGCGGACAAAGAACACTGAAGCTTTCTTT

clone_size: NA
d_call: TRBD1
v_call: TRBV4-3
j_call: TRBJ1-2
cdr3_aa: CASSQAWTGRNYGYTF
cdr3_nt: TGCGCCAGCAGCCAAGCCTGGACAGGGAGGAACTATGGCTACACCTTC

clone_size: once
d_call: NA
v_call: TRBV29-1
j_call: TRBJ2-7
cdr3_aa: CSVEYGEGYEQYF
cdr3_nt: TGCAGCGTGGAGTACGGGGAAGGCTACGAGCAGTACTTC

clone_size: NA
d_call: NA
v_call: TRBV29-1
j_call: TRBJ1-1
cdr3_aa: CSVERGSNTEAFF
cdr3_nt: TGCAGCGTTGAAAGAGGGAGCAACACTGAAGCTTTCTTT

clone_size: NA
d_call: TRBD2
v_call: TRBV2
j_call: TRBJ2-5
cdr3_aa: CASSEETSGNQETQYF
cdr3_nt: TGTGCCAGCAGTGAGGAGACTAGCGGAAACCAAGAGACCCAGTACTTC

clone_size: NA
d_call: NA
v_call: TRBV28
j_call: TRBJ1-2
cdr3_aa: CASRASPGGYTF
cdr3_nt: TGTGCCAGCAGAGCCTCCCCGGGTGGCTACACCTTC

clone_size: NA
d_call: NA
v_call: TRBV19
j_call: TRBJ2-7
cdr3_aa: CASSIGLNLGEQYF
cdr3_nt: TGTGCCAGTAGTATCGGACTAAACCTGGGCGAGCAGTACTTC

clone_size: NA
d_call: TRBD2
v_call: TRBV3-1/TRBV3-2
j_call: TRBJ2-3
cdr3_aa: CASSLPGLAGSDTQYF
cdr3_nt: TGTGCCAGCAGCTTACCGGGACTAGCGGGGTCAGATACGCAGTATTTT

clone_size: once
d_call: NA
v_call: TRBV4-1
j_call: TRBJ2-7
cdr3_aa: CASSLNRDPMGEQYF
cdr3_nt: TGCGCCAGCAGCCTCAACCGGGACCCCATGGGGGAGCAGTACTTC

clone_size: once
d_call: NA
v_call: TRBV6-2/TRBV6-3
j_call: TRBJ2-3
cdr3_aa: CASSYSLAGDTQYF
cdr3_nt: TGTGCCAGCAGTTACTCACTAGCCGGAGATACGCAGTATTTT

clone_size: NA
d_call: TRBD2
v_call: TRBV5-1
j_call: TRBJ2-1
cdr3_aa: CASSRAAGGSNEQFF
cdr3_nt: TGCGCCAGCAGCCGTGCAGCGGGAGGGTCTAATGAGCAGTTCTTC

clone_size: once
d_call: NA
v_call: TRBV12-3/TRBV12-4
j_call: TRBJ1-2
cdr3_aa: CASSRDYRGYTF
cdr3_nt: TGTGCCAGCAGCCGCGACTATCGTGGCTACACCTTC

clone_size: NA
d_call: NA
v_call: TRBV27
j_call: TRBJ2-7
cdr3_aa: CASSTPYEQYF
cdr3_nt: TGTGCCAGCAGTACACCCTACGAGCAGTACTTC

clone_size: NA
d_call: NA
v_call: TRBV28
j_call: TRBJ2-5
cdr3_aa: CASSLMSGSETQYF
cdr3_nt: TGTGCCAGCAGTTTAATGTCAGGGTCGGAGACCCAGTACTTC

clone_size: NA
d_call: TRBD1
v_call: TRBV5-5
j_call: TRBJ1-2
cdr3_aa: CASSLGGQGAENYGYTF
cdr3_nt: TGTGCCAGCAGCTTGGGTGGACAGGGGGCCGAAAACTATGGCTACACCTTC

clone_size: NA
d_call: NA
v_call: TRBV12-3/TRBV12-4
j_call: TRBJ2-7
cdr3_aa: CASTIVLGEQYF
cdr3_nt: TGTGCCAGCACCATAGTCTTGGGAGAGCAGTACTTC

clone_size: NA
d_call: NA
v_call: TRBV9
j_call: TRBJ1-3
cdr3_aa: CASSVSPGTGNTIYF
cdr3_nt: TGTGCCAGCAGCGTCTCTCCTGGGACTGGAAACACCATATATTTT

clone_size: NA
d_call: NA
v_call: TRBV28
j_call: TRBJ2-1
cdr3_aa: CASREAPAYNEQFF
cdr3_nt: TGTGCCAGCAGGGAGGCCCCTGCCTACAATGAGCAGTTCTTC

clone_size: once
d_call: NA
v_call: TRBV5-1
j_call: TRBJ2-1
cdr3_aa: CASVGSNEQFF
cdr3_nt: TGCGCCAGCGTAGGGTCCAATGAGCAGTTCTTC

clone_size: NA
d_call: NA
v_call: TRBV9
j_call: TRBJ2-1
cdr3_aa: CASSVGGWSYNEQFF
cdr3_nt: TGTGCCAGCAGCGTAGGCGGTTGGTCCTACAATGAGCAGTTCTTC

clone_size: NA
d_call: TRBD2
v_call: TRBV7-9
j_call: TRBJ2-5
cdr3_aa: CASSVGLAGGPGETQYF
cdr3_nt: TGTGCCAGCAGCGTGGGACTAGCGGGAGGGCCAGGAGAGACCCAGTACTTC

clone_size: NA
d_call: NA
v_call: TRBV5-1
j_call: TRBJ1-1
cdr3_aa: CASSLGTGNTEAFF
cdr3_nt: TGCGCCAGCAGCTTGGGTACAGGAAACACTGAAGCTTTCTTT

clone_size: NA
d_call: TRBD1
v_call: TRBV7-9
j_call: TRBJ2-5
cdr3_aa: CASSPRGETQYF
cdr3_nt: TGTGCCAGCAGCCCCAGGGGGGAGACCCAGTACTTC

clone_size: NA
d_call: NA
v_call: TRBV29-1
j_call: TRBJ1-2
cdr3_aa: CSVGQGNSYGYTF
cdr3_nt: TGCAGCGTTGGGCAGGGGAACTCCTATGGCTACACCTTC

clone_size: NA
d_call: NA
v_call: TRBV5-1
j_call: TRBJ2-3
cdr3_aa: CASVRQAGGDTQYF
cdr3_nt: TGCGCCAGCGTTCGACAGGCTGGGGGAGATACGCAGTATTTT

clone_size: NA
d_call: TRBD2
v_call: TRBV5-1
j_call: TRBJ2-3
cdr3_aa: CASSPWSSGRSDTQYF
cdr3_nt: TGCGCCAGCAGCCCCTGGAGTAGCGGGAGGTCAGATACGCAGTATTTT

clone_size: NA
d_call: NA
v_call: TRBV5-4
j_call: TRBJ1-2
cdr3_aa: CASSTPRGGEGYTF
cdr3_nt: TGTGCCAGCAGCACTCCCCGGGGGGGAGAGGGCTACACCTTC

clone_size: NA
d_call: NA
v_call: TRBV5-1
j_call: TRBJ1-2
cdr3_aa: CASSSEGNYGYTF
cdr3_nt: TGCGCCAGCAGCTCGGAGGGGAACTATGGCTACACCTTC

clone_size: NA
d_call: NA
v_call: TRBV3-1/TRBV3-2
j_call: TRBJ2-3
cdr3_aa: CASRGGGPRSTQYF
cdr3_nt: TGTGCCAGCAGGGGAGGGGGGCCCAGAAGTACGCAGTATTTT

clone_size: NA
d_call: TRBD1
v_call: TRBV7-9
j_call: TRBJ2-1
cdr3_aa: CASSPQGMRMDNEQFF
cdr3_nt: TGTGCCAGCAGCCCACAGGGGATGAGAATGGACAATGAGCAGTTCTTC

clone_size: NA
d_call: NA
v_call: TRBV28
j_call: TRBJ1-2
cdr3_aa: CASSFRDGYGYTF
cdr3_nt: TGTGCCAGCAGTTTCCGGGACGGCTATGGCTACACCTTC

clone_size: NA
d_call: TRBD1
v_call: TRBV6-6
j_call: TRBJ2-3
cdr3_aa: CASRLSTGARTDTQYF
cdr3_nt: TGTGCCAGCAGACTCTCCACAGGGGCCCGGACAGATACGCAGTATTTT

clone_size: NA
d_call: NA
v_call: TRBV7-8
j_call: TRBJ2-7
cdr3_aa: CASSNDRNYEQYF
cdr3_nt: TGTGCCAGCAGCAATGACAGGAACTACGAGCAGTACTTC

clone_size: NA
d_call: NA
v_call: TRBV18
j_call: TRBJ2-2
cdr3_aa: CASSPPTAAGELFF
cdr3_nt: TGTGCCAGCTCACCACCGACAGCCGCCGGGGAGCTGTTTTTT

clone_size: many
d_call: NA
v_call: TRBV27
j_call: TRBJ1-5
cdr3_aa: CASSEWFGQPQHF
cdr3_nt: TGTGCCAGCAGTGAATGGTTTGGTCAGCCCCAGCATTTT

clone_size: NA
d_call: NA
v_call: TRBV3-1/TRBV3-2
j_call: TRBJ2-3
cdr3_aa: CASSPDLADTQYF
cdr3_nt: TGTGCCAGCAGTCCCGACCTTGCTGATACGCAGTATTTT

clone_size: NA
d_call: NA
v_call: TRBV9
j_call: TRBJ2-3
cdr3_aa: CASSDYGTASTDTQYF
cdr3_nt: TGTGCCAGCAGCGATTACGGGACGGCTAGCACAGATACGCAGTATTTT

clone_size: NA
d_call: NA
v_call: TRBV25-1
j_call: TRBJ1-4
cdr3_aa: CASGTDATNEKLFF
cdr3_nt: TGTGCCAGCGGGACGGATGCAACTAATGAAAAACTGTTTTTT

clone_size: NA
d_call: TRBD1
v_call: TRBV28
j_call: TRBJ1-5
cdr3_aa: CASSLPTGVGNQPQHF
cdr3_nt: TGTGCCAGCAGTTTACCCACAGGGGTCGGCAATCAGCCCCAGCATTTT

clone_size: NA
d_call: NA
v_call: TRBV15
j_call: TRBJ2-1
cdr3_aa: CATSRPYNEEQFF
cdr3_nt: TGTGCCACCAGCCGGCCATACAATGAAGAGCAGTTCTTC

clone_size: NA
d_call: NA
v_call: TRBV11-2
j_call: TRBJ1-3
cdr3_aa: CASSLASGNTIYF
cdr3_nt: TGTGCCAGCAGCTTAGCCTCCGGAAACACCATATATTTT

clone_size: NA
d_call: NA
v_call: TRBV20-1
j_call: TRBJ2-3
cdr3_aa: CSARRVDTQYF
cdr3_nt: TGCAGTGCCCGGAGGGTGGATACGCAGTATTTT

clone_size: NA
d_call: NA
v_call: TRBV18
j_call: TRBJ1-2
cdr3_aa: CASSPLDSGGYTF
cdr3_nt: TGTGCCAGCTCACCCCTGGACAGTGGTGGCTACACCTTC

clone_size: NA
d_call: NA
v_call: TRBV28
j_call: TRBJ1-1
cdr3_aa: CASSLGAFNTEAFF
cdr3_nt: TGTGCCAGCAGTTTAGGTGCATTCAACACTGAAGCTTTCTTT

clone_size: NA
d_call: TRBD1
v_call: TRBV19
j_call: TRBJ1-1
cdr3_aa: CASSPRTGYTEAFF
cdr3_nt: TGTGCCAGTAGTCCCCGGACAGGATACACTGAAGCTTTCTTT

clone_size: NA
d_call: TRBD1
v_call: TRBV28
j_call: TRBJ1-5
cdr3_aa: CASSSWTGLGNQPQHF
cdr3_nt: TGTGCCAGCAGTTCCTGGACAGGGTTGGGCAATCAGCCCCAGCATTTT

clone_size: NA
d_call: NA
v_call: TRBV28
j_call: TRBJ1-1
cdr3_aa: CASSLPGTGVSTEAFF
cdr3_nt: TGTGCCAGCAGTTTACCGGGGACCGGAGTGAGCACTGAAGCTTTCTTT

clone_size: NA
d_call: TRBD1
v_call: TRBV2
j_call: TRBJ1-6
cdr3_aa: CASSEPPTGGPSYNSPLHF
cdr3_nt: TGTGCCAGCAGTGAGCCCCCGACAGGGGGACCGTCCTATAATTCACCCCTCCACTTT

clone_size: NA
d_call: TRBD2
v_call: TRBV7-3
j_call: TRBJ2-5
cdr3_aa: CASSLTGGFQETQYF
cdr3_nt: TGTGCCAGCAGCTTAACCGGGGGGTTCCAAGAGACCCAGTACTTC

clone_size: NA
d_call: TRBD2
v_call: TRBV24-1
j_call: TRBJ2-5
cdr3_aa: CATSDFPLAGGLQETQYF
cdr3_nt: TGTGCCACCAGTGACTTCCCACTAGCGGGAGGGCTCCAAGAGACCCAGTACTTC

clone_size: NA
d_call: NA
v_call: TRBV9
j_call: TRBJ1-4
cdr3_aa: CASSLTDSYNEKLFF
cdr3_nt: TGTGCCAGCAGCCTCACTGACAGCTATAATGAAAAACTGTTTTTT

clone_size: NA
d_call: NA
v_call: TRBV5-1
j_call: TRBJ2-7
cdr3_aa: CASSWDRDTSSGEQYF
cdr3_nt: TGCGCCAGCAGCTGGGACCGGGACACGAGCTCTGGCGAGCAGTACTTC

clone_size: NA
d_call: TRBD1
v_call: TRBV18
j_call: TRBJ1-1
cdr3_aa: CASSPQVTGIAEAFF
cdr3_nt: TGTGCCAGCTCACCTCAAGTGACAGGGATCGCTGAAGCTTTCTTT

clone_size: NA
d_call: NA
v_call: TRBV5-5
j_call: TRBJ2-1
cdr3_aa: CASSLVGTSTRDEQFF
cdr3_nt: TGTGCCAGCAGCTTGGTGGGGACCTCGACGCGCGATGAGCAGTTCTTC

clone_size: NA
d_call: NA
v_call: TRBV29-1
j_call: TRBJ2-7
cdr3_aa: CSVERDGQSYEQYF
cdr3_nt: TGCAGCGTTGAAAGGGACGGCCAGTCCTACGAGCAGTACTTC

clone_size: NA
d_call: TRBD1
v_call: TRBV7-2
j_call: TRBJ1-3
cdr3_aa: CASSLWTGGGNTIYF
cdr3_nt: TGTGCCAGCAGCTTATGGACAGGGGGAGGAAACACCATATATTTT

clone_size: NA
d_call: TRBD1
v_call: TRBV30
j_call: TRBJ1-1
cdr3_aa: CAWSPGRGRWNTEAFF
cdr3_nt: TGTGCCTGGAGTCCAGGGAGGGGGCGATGGAACACTGAAGCTTTCTTT

clone_size: NA
d_call: TRBD2
v_call: TRBV3-1/TRBV3-2
j_call: TRBJ2-5
cdr3_aa: CASSQDQGLAETQYF
cdr3_nt: TGTGCCAGCAGCCAAGATCAAGGACTAGCGGAGACCCAGTACTTC